The source of this TCR beta chain is a study of T-cell reconstitution after alpha-beta-depleted transplantation in children. Study-level findings and limits: Newly generated T cells supplied most T-cell counts and diversity one year post-transplant. Some patients' high day-60 TCRbeta diversity was traced to surviving recipient T cells and thymic progenitors. By about two months after transplant, alpha-beta T cells reportedly arose from several hundred graft clones that had expanded.

This clonotype was observed many times. The antigen is undetermined. The CDR3 loop spans 17 amino acids. V trimming: 4 bases; J trimming: 1 base; junction bases outside the gene matches: 12. Per germline, CDR1 KGHSH and CDR2 LQKENI. Unique molecular identifiers featured in how the TCRbeta library was prepared. TCRdb re-called the PCR reads with MiXCR, one entry per CDR3 protein. The sample lists 400,000 to 450,000 distinct CDR3 sequences; about 45% were seen once. The sequencing used PBMCs, collected before TCRalphabeta/CD19-depleted stem cell transplant. The J gene is TRBJ1-1, the V gene TRBV18; TRBD1 aligns across 7 bases. This sequence originates from a girl aged 2-10 years with aplastic anemia, due to receive a stem cell transplant. Written as DNA, the CDR3 is TGTGCCAGCTCACAAATCAATTTGGGACAGAGGAACACTGAAGCTTTCTTT. Its translation is CASSQINLGQRNTEAFF.